The 29 T cell receptor beta chains given below trace back to one sample, sequenced in a study of T cell repertoires in cytomegalovirus infection. Each CDR3 protein is one row after TCRdb ran MiXCR on the reads. The table lists about 250,000 distinct CDR3 sequences, around 15% of them singletons, with less than 60% in the top ten. The sample comprised CD8+ T cells from PBMCs. All receptors come from a human donor in good health (CMV status not recorded). Some clones in this sample may be carry-over from other donors' samples.

This rearrangement joins TRBV4-1 to TRBJ2-6; tentatively, D is TRBD1 (6 bases). V lost 0 bases and J lost 0, with 18 bases in between. Germline V gene data show CDR1 as MGHRA and CDR2 as YSYEKL. The CDR3 runs to 20 residues. DNA of the CDR3: TGCGCCAGCAGCCAAGATCGGCGGACAGTGAAACGCTCTGGGGCCAACGTCCTGACTTTC. Amino acids: CASSQDRRTVKRSGANVLTF.

The chain is built from TRBV4-3 and TRBJ2-3; D remains unclear. The V gene's germline CDR1 is LGHNA and CDR2 YSLEER. The CDR3 is 13 amino acids. V was shortened by 3 bases and J by 0 bases, with 4 bases between the two germline ends. CDR3 loop: CASSQISTDTQYF. In DNA, the CDR3 is TGCGCCAGCAGCCAGATTAGCACAGATACGCAGTATTTT.

At least ten counts were recorded for this clonotype. The chain carries TRBV14 and TRBJ2-7, with D tentatively TRBD1 (5 bases). V was shortened by 2 bases and J by 3 bases, with 14 bases between the two germline ends. Germline-derived CDR1 and CDR2 are SGHDN and FVKESK. This CDR3 is built from 15 residues. CDR3 loop: CASSQKGVVGYEQYF. The CDR3 nucleotides read TGTGCCAGCAGCCAAAAAGGGGTAGTGGGCTACGAGCAGTACTTC.

The CDR3 nucleotides read TGCGCCAGCAGCTTTCTAGCGGATCAAACCGGGGAGCTGTTTTTT. Amino acids: CASSFLADQTGELFF. The chain couples TRBV5-1 to TRBJ2-2; TRBD2 aligns across 7 bases. Germline CDR1 reads SGHRS; CDR2 reads YFSETQ. V was pared by 2 bases and J by 5 bases, with 6 bases of the junction left unmatched. The CDR3 is made up of 15 amino acids.

This clonotype was recorded many times. J is TRBJ1-1 and V is TRBV19, with 12 bases matching TRBD1. CDR3 length: 18 residues. CDR1 is LNHDA and CDR2 is SQIVND in the germline V gene (reference sequence). V lost 7 bases and J lost 5; bases outside the gene matches: 17. Here the CDR3 reads CASNPGGTGGARGTEAFF. CDR3 nucleotides: TGTGCCAGTAACCCTGGGGGGACAGGGGGCGCGAGAGGAACTGAAGCTTTCTTT.

V usage is TRBV4-3 and J usage is TRBJ2-1, with 8 bases fitting TRBD1. The germline V gene encodes CDR1 LGHNA and CDR2 YSLEER. Trimming at V came to 4 bases and at J to 6 bases, leaving 11 bases not matched to a gene. This CDR3 is 16 amino acids long. The CDR3 region has the DNA TGCGCCAGCAGCCCGCGCCGGGCAGGGGGCGGCAATGAGCAGTTCTTC. Translation: CASSPRRAGGGNEQFF.

In this sample, this clonotype turned up many times. V usage is TRBV7-9 and J usage is TRBJ1-1; 7 positions match TRBD1. This CDR3 has 16 residues. V gave up 5 bases and J gave up 3 bases; unmatched junction bases: 12. The V gene's germline CDR1 is SEHNR and CDR2 FQNEAQ (reference sequence). The DNA for the CDR3 is TGTGCCAGCAGCGCCGGGACAGTGTCGAGGGACACTGAAGCTTTCTTT. This encodes CASSAGTVSRDTEAFF.

This clonotype was counted at least ten times. The chain links TRBV7-4 to TRBJ1-5; tentatively, D is TRBD1 (6 bases). The germline V gene encodes CDR1 SGHVT and CDR2 SQSDAQ. The CDR3 consists of 16 residues. V was trimmed by 7 bases and J by 2 bases, leaving 18 bases between them. CDR3 DNA: TGTGCCAGCATCATCATGCAGGGGCCCCGCAATCAGCCCCAGCATTTT. Translated, it gives CASIIMQGPRNQPQHF.

This clonotype was found many times. This chain connects TRBV28 to TRBJ2-7, with 8 bases identical to TRBD1. In germline, CDR1 is MDHEN, CDR2 SYDVKM. Trimming cost V 5 bases and J 2 bases; bases outside gene matches: 8. This CDR3 region has 15 residues. CDR3 sequence (DNA): TGTGCCAGCAGTCTCACTGGGACAGGAGCCTACGAGCAGTACTTC. It yields the protein CASSLTGTGAYEQYF.

This clonotype was seen only a few times. The rearrangement links TRBV28 to TRBJ1-1; 9 bases map to TRBD1. J gave up 6 bases and V 6 bases, and 14 bases lay outside the gene matches. The CDR3 runs to 16 residues. CDR1 MDHEN and CDR2 SYDVKM come from the germline V gene. CDR3 DNA sequence: TGTGCCAGCAGCCTAATCTCGGGACAGGGTATGGCTGAAGCTTTCTTT. Residues: CASSLISGQGMAEAFF. The full variable domain, with the rest looked up from reference TRBV28 and TRBJ1-1, is DVKVTQSSRYLVKRTGEKVFLECVQDMDHENMFWYRQDPGLGLRLIYFSYDVKMKEKGDIPEGYSVSREKKERFSLILESASTNQTSMYLCASSLISGQGMAEAFFGQGTRLTVV.

This clonotype appeared many times. Germline is not matched at one junction end, which may reflect a read error. The genes are TRBV29-1 and TRBJ2-7; D may be TRBD1 (5 bases). The CDR3 spans 11 residues. CDR1 is SQVTM and CDR2 is ANQGSEA in the germline V gene. CDR3 loop: CSVQDSYEQYF. In DNA form, the CDR3 reads TGCAGCGTTCAAGACAGCTACGAGCAGTACTTC.

This clonotype was counted between two and nine times. DNA for the CDR3: TGTGCCACCAGTAGCAGGGACACCGGGGAGCTGTTTTTT. This translates into CATSSRDTGELFF. The rearrangement links TRBV15 to TRBJ2-2, with a weak D call TRBD1 (5 bases). Trimming left V 6 bases short and J 3 bases short, with 8 bases between. The length of the CDR3 is 13 residues. From germline, CDR1 is LNHNV and CDR2 YYDKDF (reference sequence).

This clonotype was seen ten or more times. The chain recombines TRBV7-6 with TRBJ2-1; D is tentatively TRBD1 or TRBD2 (5 bases each). The V gene's germline CDR1 is SGHVS and CDR2 FNYEAQ. Trimming shortened V by 1 base and J by 5 bases, and 12 bases separated the two germline ends. The CDR3 has 15 residues. CDR3 sequence: CASSLVPGPNNEQFF. The DNA for the CDR3 is TGTGCCAGCAGCTTAGTCCCGGGGCCGAACAATGAGCAGTTCTTC.

Many counts were recorded for this clonotype. V and J are TRBV29-1 and TRBJ2-1, with D tentatively TRBD1 (6 bases). CDR1 is SQVTM, CDR2 ANQGSEA, per germline. The length of the CDR3 is 16 residues. V was clipped by 0 bases and J by 7 bases, with 19 bases between them. CDR3 in amino acids: CSVEDPGRDIWNEQFF. For the CDR3, the DNA is TGCAGCGTTGAAGACCCCGGCAGGGACATTTGGAATGAGCAGTTCTTC.

The chain links TRBV14 to TRBJ2-7, with D unresolved. The CDR3 sequence is 12 residues long. CDR1 is SGHDN and CDR2 is FVKESK in the germline V gene. Between the trimmed V and J ends, which lost 5 bases and 4 bases, there was a span of 9 bases. The DNA of the CDR3 is TGTGCCAGCAGCAGTTCGCTGTACGAGCAGTACTTC. The encoded protein is CASSSSLYEQYF.

The table lists this clonotype with many counts. This chain connects TRBV7-6 to TRBJ1-4; 10 bases are shared with TRBD1. The CDR3 runs 15 residues. Germline V gene sequence: CDR1 SGHVS, CDR2 FNYEAQ. The ends lost 3 bases at V and 6 bases at J; junction bases unmatched: 4. The CDR3, as DNA: TGTGCCAGCAGCTTGACAGGGGGCCTTGATGAAAAACTGTTTTTT. This gives the protein CASSLTGGLDEKLFF. Full variable domain (outside the CDR3, taken from reference TRBV7-6 and TRBJ1-4): GAGVSQSPRYKVTKRGQDVALRCDPISGHVSLYWYRQALGQGPEFLTYFNYEAQQDKSGLPNDRFSAERPEGSISTLTIQRTEQRDSAMYRCASSLTGGLDEKLFFGSGTQLSVL.

V gene TRBV29-1 combines with J gene TRBJ1-2; D is unclear. V was pared by 5 bases and J by 12 bases, with 19 bases between. Germline V CDR1 and CDR2: SQVTM, ANQGSEA. This CDR3 contains 12 residues. The CDR3 protein is CSVPNSHRRDTF. DNA of the CDR3: TGCAGCGTTCCCAACAGCCATCGTCGGGACACCTTC.

The rearrangement links TRBV28 to TRBJ2-1, with D maybe TRBD2 (6 bases). This CDR3 has 14 amino acids. Germline CDR1 and CDR2: MDHEN and SYDVKM. The germline V and J ends were trimmed by 6 bases and 7 bases, with 16 bases remaining between them. CDR3 nucleotides: TGTGCCAGCAGGCCCGGGCTAGCGAGGAATGAGCAGTTCTTC. The encoded protein is CASRPGLARNEQFF.

This clonotype was observed many times. The rearrangement links TRBV7-2 to TRBJ2-7, with D perhaps assigned TRBD1 or TRBD2 (7 bases each). The germline V and J ends were trimmed by 8 bases and 0 bases, with 11 bases remaining between them. This CDR3 spans 13 amino acids. In germline, CDR1 is SGHTA, CDR2 FQGNSA. This chain's CDR3 is CASQGGHSYEQYF. CDR3 DNA sequence: TGTGCCAGCCAGGGGGGGCACTCCTACGAGCAGTACTTC.

This clonotype was observed at least ten times. V usage is TRBV7-2 and J usage is TRBJ2-7; TRBD2 matches at 12 bases. V gave up 6 bases and J gave up 4 bases; unmatched junction bases: 7. Germline CDR1 reads SGHTA; CDR2 reads FQGNSA. The CDR3 is made up of 15 amino acids. The CDR3 coding sequence is TGTGCCAGCAGTCCAGACACTAGCGGGGGGTACGAGCAGTACTTC. This sequence encodes CASSPDTSGGYEQYF.

This clonotype was counted a few times. A clone one base away is much larger, so this may be a read error. Because the CDR3 is missing its conserved closing phenylalanine or tryptophan, this is likely a read error. CDR3 bases: TGTGCCAGCAGCTTTTTGGGGGGTGCAGATACGCAGTATTCT. Translating it yields CASSFLGGADTQYS. This sequence joins TRBV7-2 and TRBJ2-3; D perhaps matches TRBD2 (6 bases). The CDR3 loop spans 14 amino acids. The V gene lost 3 bases and the J gene lost 4 bases, with 11 bases spanning the gap. Germline V gene sequence: CDR1 SGHTA, CDR2 FQGNSA.

This clonotype appeared many times. The chain is built from TRBV6-1 and TRBJ2-5; D perhaps matches TRBD2 (6 bases). The CDR3 totals 21 residues. CDR1 is MNHNS, CDR2 SASEGT, per germline. Trimming left V 7 bases short and J 5 bases short, with 38 bases between. This CDR3 is CASTQPPGGAQPRLGQETQYF. In nucleotides, the CDR3 is TGTGCCAGCACCCAACCCCCCGGAGGGGCTCAACCGCGCTTGGGGCAGGAGACCCAGTACTTC.

A note on this clonotype: A much larger clone lies a single base off, so this may be a read error. The chain combines TRBV7-8 with TRBJ1-2, with 7 bases lining up with TRBD1. The CDR3 extends over 15 amino acids. Looked up from germline, CDR1 is SGHVS and CDR2 is FQNEAQ. The CDR3 sequence: CANSLVAGGNYGYTF. In DNA, the CDR3 is TGTGCCAACAGCTTAGTGGCAGGGGGGAACTATGGCTACACCTTC.

The chain has TRBV19 and TRBJ1-1; 7 bases agree with TRBD1. The CDR3 runs to 17 residues. The germline gives CDR1 LNHDA, CDR2 SQIVND (reference sequence). Trimming at V came to 3 bases and at J to 0 bases, leaving 10 bases not matched to a gene. The CDR3 reads CASSIAGGYRMNTEAFF. The DNA of the CDR3 is TGTGCCAGTAGTATCGCAGGGGGGTACCGCATGAACACTGAAGCTTTCTTT.

In its sample, this clonotype was seen a few times. The chain combines TRBV3-1 with TRBJ2-5; TRBD1 matches 7 bases. CDR1 LGHDT and CDR2 YNNKEL come from the germline V gene (reference sequence). This CDR3 has 15 amino acids. Unmatched junction bases numbered 6, after V lost 0 bases and J lost 5 bases. In nucleotides, the CDR3 is TGTGCCAGCAGCCAAGATTCCGGCAGGGGGGAGACCCAGTACTTC. It yields the protein CASSQDSGRGETQYF.

This clonotype was detected only a few times. This may arise from a read error, as a much more abundant clone is one base away. V is TRBV11-3 and J is TRBJ2-1; weak D call: TRBD2 (6 bases). V lost 5 bases, J lost 2 bases, and 19 bases lay in between. Germline V gene sequence: CDR1 SGHNT, CDR2 YENEEA. The CDR3 contains 17 residues. In DNA, the CDR3 is TGTGCCAGCAGCACACGGGGGAGTATCGGCACCTACAATGAGCAGTTCTTC. Protein product: CASSTRGSIGTYNEQFF.

This clonotype has a handful of counts. This chain connects TRBV12-5 to TRBJ1-5; possible D gene TRBD1, 5 bases. Germline V gene sequence: CDR1 LGHNT, CDR2 FRNRAP. This CDR3 spans 13 amino acids. The V and J ends lost 6 bases and 2 bases respectively, with 8 bases between them. In nucleotides, the CDR3 is TGTGCTAGTGGCACCAGGGGCAATCAGCCCCAGCATTTT. Translating gives CASGTRGNQPQHF.

This chain connects TRBV6-2 or TRBV6-3 to TRBJ2-1, with TRBD2 as a possible D gene (6 bases). Germline CDR1 MNHEY, CDR2 SVGEGT. Trimming pared 4 bases from V and 4 bases from J, leaving 17 bases between. This CDR3 contains 16 residues. The CDR3 DNA sequence: TGTGCCAGCAGTTCTCCGGGACTGTCCCTTTACAATGAGCAGTTCTTC. Protein: CASSSPGLSLYNEQFF.

In its sample, this clonotype was seen a few times. CDR3 sequence reads: CASSGNQPQHF. DNA for the CDR3: TGTGCCAGCAGCGGCAATCAGCCCCAGCATTTT. The gene calls are TRBV6-1 and TRBJ1-5; D uncertain. There are 11 residues in the CDR3. The germline CDR1 and CDR2 sequences are MNHNS and SASEGT. V was shortened by 6 bases and J by 2 bases, with 2 bases between the two germline ends.